Listed below are T cell receptor beta chains from one sample, sequenced in a study of early stage breast cancer tumors. Profiling relied on immunoSEQ multiplex PCR, and the TCRdb table lists in-frame clones only, not all of them. The sample records about 21,000 clones, about 76% being singletons. Sequences were obtained from blood. Source of these receptors: a person aged 60 to 70 with breast cancer. Each CDR3 is given with its conserved first and last residue. The D gene is left open where the match is weak. Some rows mark clone size as missing; the rest say once, few, many or name a class of expanded clone.

j_call v_call d_call clone_size cdr3_aa cdr3_nt
TRBJ2-3 TRBV5-1 TRBD2 - CASSRTSGRADTQYF TGCGCCAGCAGCAGGACTAGCGGGAGGGCAGATACGCAGTATTTT
TRBJ2-1 TRBV11-2 - - CASSLTTDYNEQFF TGTGCCAGCAGCTTAACGACGGATTACAATGAGCAGTTCTTC
TRBJ1-4 TRBV4-1 TRBD1 - CASSRVQGIKEKLFF TGCGCCAGCAGCCGTGTACAGGGGATTAAGGAAAAACTGTTTTTT
TRBJ1-3 TRBV18 - - CASSPDRLASGNTIYF TGTGCCAGCTCACCCGACAGGCTCGCCTCTGGAAACACCATATATTTT
TRBJ2-3 TRBV9 TRBD1 few CASSLGTGGAGDTQYF TGTGCCAGCAGCTTGGGGACAGGGGGCGCGGGAGATACGCAGTATTTT
TRBJ1-1 TRBV29-1 - - CSVEGTGMNTEAFF TGCAGCGTTGAGGGTACAGGCATGAACACTGAAGCTTTCTTT
TRBJ1-1 TRBV9 - - CASSVWGNTEAFF TGTGCCAGCAGCGTATGGGGGAACACTGAAGCTTTCTTT
TRBJ2-7 TRBV6-1 - - CASSEWADRVYEQYF TGTGCCAGCAGTGAATGGGCAGACAGAGTATACGAGCAGTACTTC
TRBJ2-3 TRBV7-7 - - CASSLAPVDTQYF TGTGCTAGCAGCTTAGCTCCAGTAGATACGCAGTATTTT
TRBJ2-5 TRBV2 - large CASSEADLGTQYF TGTGCCAGCAGTGAAGCGGACCTTGGAACCCAGTACTTC
TRBJ1-2 TRBV2 - - CATGGLNYGYTF TGTGCCACCGGCGGGCTAAACTATGGCTACACCTTC
TRBJ2-5 TRBV6-1 TRBD2 few CASKGTSAQPQYF TGTGCCAGTAAGGGGACTAGCGCACAGCCCCAGTACTTC
TRBJ1-2 TRBV20-1 - - CSAIRWDGYTF TGCAGTGCTATAAGATGGGACGGCTACACCTTC
TRBJ2-7 TRBV28 - - CASSLTFHYEQYF TGTGCCAGCAGTTTAACCTTTCACTACGAGCAGTACTTC
TRBJ2-7 TRBV6-1 TRBD1 - CASRILGTGYYEQYF TGTGCCAGCAGGATTCTGGGGACAGGCTACTACGAGCAGTACTTC
TRBJ2-7 TRBV4-2 - - CASSQERLEEQYF TGTGCCAGCAGCCAAGAGCGTCTTGAGGAGCAGTACTTC
TRBJ1-4 TRBV25-1 TRBD1 - CASSIHQGQGPTNEKLFF TGTGCCAGCAGTATACACCAGGGACAGGGACCAACTAATGAAAAACTGTTTTTT
TRBJ1-1 TRBV9 TRBD1 medium-sized CASSAGQGMYTEAFF TGTGCCAGCAGCGCTGGACAGGGGATGTACACTGAAGCTTTCTTT
TRBJ2-1 TRBV27 TRBD2 - CASSSGLAGGYEQFF TGTGCCAGCAGTTCTGGACTAGCGGGAGGATACGAGCAGTTCTTC
TRBJ1-5 TRBV6-1 - once CASSRQDNSNQPQHF TGTGCCAGCAGCAGACAGGATAATAGCAATCAGCCCCAGCATTTT
TRBJ1-1 TRBV19 - few CASSIVGGTEAFF TGTGCCAGTAGTATAGTTGGGGGTACTGAAGCTTTCTTT
TRBJ2-3 TRBV9 - few CASSVESGSLTQYF TGTGCCAGCAGCGTAGAATCCGGATCACTTACACAGTATTTT
TRBJ2-5 TRBV10-1 TRBD2 once CASSGGLAGGRETQYF TGCGCCAGCAGTGGGGGGCTAGCGGGAGGGAGAGAGACCCAGTACTTC
TRBJ2-7 TRBV10-3 - - CAIQGKGGNEQYF TGTGCCATCCAGGGGAAAGGGGGTAATGAGCAGTACTTC
TRBJ2-2 TRBV19 - few CASSGRLVFVSGELFF TGTGCCAGTAGTGGGCGACTAGTCTTTGTCTCCGGGGAGCTGTTTTTT
TRBJ1-5 TRBV7-9 - - CASSSDWGNQPQHF TGTGCCAGCAGCTCCGACTGGGGCAATCAGCCCCAGCATTTT
TRBJ2-4 TRBV6-6 - - CASTPLPSGGNIQYF TGTGCCAGCACCCCCCTACCATCCGGGGGAAACATTCAGTACTTC
TRBJ1-5 TRBV6-1 - - CASSEANDRKHF TGTGCCAGCAGTGAAGCAAACGACAGAAAGCATTTT